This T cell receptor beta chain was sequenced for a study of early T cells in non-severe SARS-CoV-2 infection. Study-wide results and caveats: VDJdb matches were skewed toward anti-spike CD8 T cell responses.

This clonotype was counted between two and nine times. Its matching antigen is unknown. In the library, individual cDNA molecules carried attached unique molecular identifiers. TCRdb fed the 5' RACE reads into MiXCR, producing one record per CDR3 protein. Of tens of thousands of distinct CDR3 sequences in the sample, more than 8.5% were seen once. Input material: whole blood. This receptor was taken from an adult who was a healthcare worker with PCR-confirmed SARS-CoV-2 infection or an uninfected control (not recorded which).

In DNA form, the CDR3 reads TGTGCCAGCAGCTTACTCCGTGAGCAGTTCTTC. Its protein is CASSLLREQFF. V is TRBV11-2 and J is TRBJ2-1, with D unresolved. The CDR3 consists of 11 residues. V lost 2 bases and J 9 bases, leaving 5 bases between the germline ends. Germline-derived CDR1 and CDR2 are SGHAT and FQNNGV.